The clone carrying this TCR beta chain is a singleton in its sample. Its antigen remains unidentified. These data originate in a study of OX40 agonist ivuxolimab in advanced cancers. Overall study context: Every 2 weeks, patients received ivuxolimab intravenously, dosed at 0.01 to 10 mg/kg. Study-wide results and caveats: Dose levels from 0.1 to 3.0 mg/kg saw CD4+ and CD8+ blood T cells expand clonally by week 6. Low normalized T-cell clonal expansion was also seen in some nonresponders. Relative to CD4+ cells, CD8+ T cells on average had more expanded clones.

Using immunoSEQ multiplex PCR, the repertoire was profiled, and TCRdb retains in-frame clones only, with some absent. The data contain about 94,000 clones, around 86% of them seen just once; the ten biggest clones take up around 0.28%. Trimming took 5 bases from V and 4 from J, leaving 15 bases between them. The CDR3 loop spans 14 amino acids. Germline V CDR1 and CDR2: SGHTA, FQGNSA. The genes are TRBV7-2 and TRBJ2-7; weak D call: TRBD1 (6 bases). Here the sequenced sample was CD4+ or CD8+ T cells sorted from blood, taken in a trial of the OX40 agonist ivuxolimab. This receptor was obtained from an adult with an advanced solid tumor such as melanoma, head and neck, liver or kidney cancer. The CDR3 DNA follows: TGTGCCAGCAGCCCCGGACAGATAAGGTACGAGCAGTACTTC. The encoded protein is CASSPGQIRYEQYF.